The table lists the clone carrying this TCR beta chain with a count of one. V gave up 4 bases and J gave up 0 bases, with 13 bases separating them. The CDR3 consists of 15 residues. Looked up from germline, CDR1 is SGHRS and CDR2 is YFSETQ. The data derive from a study of blood T cell repertoires in COVID-19. Whole-study context: Whether acute or convalescent, the COVID-19 samples came from the United States, Italy and Spain. T cells, B-cell-depleted T cells, or PBMCs provided the cDNA or gDNA that served as material.

Original processing methods: Amplifying reference gene primers gave estimates of nucleated cell counts. Profiling relied on immunoSEQ multiplex PCR, and the TCRdb table lists in-frame clones only, not all of them. V, J and clone size are taken as reported in that table, and D and trimming were inferred from the DNA itself. This repertoire shows hundreds of thousands of clones, around 87% found once; its top ten account for 7.8%. The clonotype originates from a woman aged 45-65 years who had recovered from COVID-19. Sequencing was done on a sample of peripheral blood. The rearrangement links TRBV5-1 to TRBJ1-1; D might be TRBD1 (6 bases). CDR3 coding DNA: TGCGCCAGCAGCCCGGAGACAGGAGTGAACACTGAAGCTTTCTTT. Protein product: CASSPETGVNTEAFF.